The 15 T cell receptor beta chains listed next were all sequenced from one sample in a study of T-cell memory formation after mild COVID-19. MiXCR, applied by TCRdb to the 5' RACE reads, yields one record per CDR3 protein. The sample includes some 350,000 distinct CDR3 sequences, under 15% of them seen just once. Sequenced material: PBMCs or a T cell subset sorted from them (not recorded which). The receptors were sampled from a man aged 18 to 29 who had mild COVID-19 (a few samples of this study predate the infection). Cell type and time point are not known.

The rearrangement links TRBV4-1 to TRBJ1-4, with a weak D call TRBD1 (6 bases). From germline, CDR1 is MGHRA and CDR2 YSYEKL. Trimming removed 4 bases at V and 5 bases at J, with 14 bases between. This CDR3 comprises 15 residues. Written as DNA, the CDR3 is TGCGCCAGCAGCCTCCTCGGGGGGCCCAATGAAAAACTGTTTTTT. Translating it yields CASSLLGGPNEKLFF.

This clonotype was counted at least ten times. V is TRBV6-5 and J is TRBJ1-1; weak D call: TRBD1 (5 bases). The CDR3 is 11 amino acids. The germline gives CDR1 MNHEY, CDR2 SVGAGI. V dropped 6 bases and J dropped 5 bases, with 7 bases sitting between them. CDR3 DNA sequence: TGTGCCAGCAGAGGGGAGACTGAAGCTTTCTTT. The encoded protein is CASRGETEAFF.

This clonotype was picked up a small number of times. The rearrangement uses TRBV4-1 and TRBJ1-3, with a weak D call TRBD1 (5 bases). The CDR3 extends over 16 amino acids. The V end was cut by 0 bases, the J end by 0 bases, with 9 bases between. Germline CDR1 and CDR2: MGHRA and YSYEKL. The CDR3 loop reads CASSQEGGSSGNTIYF. In nucleotides, the CDR3 is TGCGCCAGCAGCCAAGAGGGGGGAAGCTCTGGAAACACCATATATTTT.

This clonotype was counted only a few times. The genes are TRBV11-1 and TRBJ2-7; 10 bases are a match to TRBD2. V was clipped by 1 base and J by 6 bases; unmatched bases: 3. The CDR3 spans 14 residues. Germline-derived CDR1 and CDR2 are SGHAT and FQDESV (reference sequence). Here the CDR3 DNA reads TGTGCCAGCAGCTTAGGACTAGCGGGCCTCGAGCAGTACTTC. Its translation: CASSLGLAGLEQYF.

This chain connects TRBV7-8 to TRBJ2-3; D is uncertain. CDR1 and CDR2 (germline): SGHVS, FQNEAQ. The CDR3 length is 16 residues. The germline V and J ends were trimmed by 5 bases and 5 bases, with 20 bases remaining between them. In DNA, the CDR3 is TGTGCCAGCAGCCCACTCTTGCGAATTGGTGTAGATACGCAGTATTTT. Residues: CASSPLLRIGVDTQYF.

The gene calls are TRBV12-3 or TRBV12-4 and TRBJ1-5, with unresolved D. Trimming shortened V by 6 bases and J by 6 bases, and 12 bases separated the two germline ends. The CDR3 is 13 residues long. The CDR3 reads CASSSGEFQPQHF. The CDR3 nucleotides are TGTGCCAGCAGCTCCGGGGAGTTTCAGCCCCAGCATTTT.

This clonotype was detected only a few times. The rearrangement links TRBV5-4 to TRBJ2-1; D uncertain. V shed 0 bases and J shed 5 bases, with 12 bases lying between them. The CDR3 covers 15 residues. The germline CDR1 and CDR2 sequences are SGHNT and YYREEE (reference sequence). CDR3 DNA: TGTGCCAGCAGCTTGGGGGCAGGTGGGGACAATGAGCAGTTCTTC. It specifies CASSLGAGGDNEQFF. Drawing the rest from reference TRBV5-4 and TRBJ2-1, the complete variable domain is ETGVTQSPTHLIKTRGQQVTLRCSSQSGHNTVSWYQQALGQGPQFIFQYYREEENGRGNFPPRFSGLQFPNYSSELNVNALELDDSALYLCASSLGAGGDNEQFFGPGTRLTVL.

A few counts support this clonotype. The rearrangement uses TRBV6-5 and TRBJ2-5; 7 nucleotides agree with TRBD2. The CDR3 consists of 14 residues. Germline lookup yields CDR1 MNHEY and CDR2 SVGAGI. Losses at the gene ends were 3 bases for V and 4 bases for J; bases not matched to a gene: 5. This chain's CDR3 is CASSYRGRGETQYF. CDR3 DNA: TGTGCCAGCAGTTATCGGGGGAGGGGAGAGACCCAGTACTTC.

This chain connects TRBV7-3 to TRBJ2-1; D uncertain. Trimming pared 0 bases from V and 10 bases from J, leaving 10 bases between. Germline V lookup: CDR1 SGHTA, CDR2 FQGTGA. CDR3 length equals 13 residues. This CDR3 reads CASSLTRVGEQFF. As DNA, the CDR3 is TGTGCCAGCAGCTTAACTCGGGTTGGAGAGCAGTTCTTC.

The sample holds many counts of this clonotype. The chain couples TRBV15 to TRBJ2-5; 11 bases fit TRBD2. Per germline, CDR1 LNHNV and CDR2 YYDKDF (reference sequence). The J segment lost 2 bases and the V segment lost 2 bases, leaving 4 bases of the junction unmatched. The CDR3 length is 16 residues. The CDR3 region is CATSRSGTSGQETQYF. The CDR3 DNA follows: TGTGCCACCAGCAGAAGTGGGACTAGCGGACAAGAGACCCAGTACTTC.

V is TRBV15 and J is TRBJ2-3; the match to TRBD1 covers 11 bases. V lost 5 bases to trimming and J lost 6 bases; unmatched junction nucleotides: 7. Germline values: CDR1 LNHNV, CDR2 YYDKDF (reference sequence). The length of the CDR3 is 15 residues. CDR3 region: CATSPRDRGRDTQYF. CDR3 DNA: TGTGCCACCAGCCCCCGGGACAGGGGGAGGGATACGCAGTATTTT.

The chain joins TRBV24-1 to TRBJ2-2; 10 positions match TRBD1. CDR3 size: 17 residues. Looked up from germline, CDR1 is KGHDR and CDR2 is SFDVKD. Trimming cost V 5 bases and J 5 bases; bases outside gene matches: 10. The CDR3 sequence: CATSGIPGQGITGELFF. The CDR3 DNA reads as TGTGCCACCAGTGGTATACCGGGACAGGGGATAACCGGGGAGCTGTTTTTT.

This chain joins TRBV7-9 and TRBJ2-3, with no clear D. CDR1 and CDR2 (germline): SEHNR, FQNEAQ (reference sequence). Deletions cut 3 bases from V and 5 bases from J, with 15 bases between. There are 15 residues in the CDR3. This chain's CDR3 is CASSFHFPRQDTQYF. Here the CDR3 DNA reads TGTGCCAGCAGCTTTCATTTCCCGCGGCAAGATACGCAGTATTTT.

This clonotype has ten or more counts. The chain carries TRBV7-8 and TRBJ1-1; TRBD1 matches at 9 bases. CDR1 is SGHVS, CDR2 FQNEAQ, per germline. This CDR3 is 15 amino acids long. With 0 bases clipped from V and 7 bases from J, the junction kept 6 bases outside the gene matches. CDR3 loop: CASSLAATGGSEAFF. CDR3 nucleotide sequence: TGTGCCAGCAGCTTAGCCGCAACAGGGGGCAGTGAAGCTTTCTTT.

This clonotype has more than one count but fewer than ten. This chain links TRBV9 with TRBJ2-1; no clear D. Germline assignment: CDR1 SGDLS and CDR2 YYNGEE. Trimming pared 7 bases from V and 10 bases from J, leaving 12 bases between. The CDR3 covers 11 residues. The CDR3: CASSVLREQFF. The CDR3 nucleotides are TGTGCCAGCTCGGTGTTGAGGGAGCAGTTCTTC. Supplemented by reference TRBV9 and TRBJ2-1, the full variable domain reads DSGVTQTPKHLITATGQRVTLRCSPRSGDLSVYWYQQSLDQGLQFLIQYYNGEERAKGNILERFSAQQFPDLHSELNLSSLELGDSALYFCASSVLREQFFGPGTRLTVL.